The 27 T cell receptor beta chains below all came from one sample that was sequenced in a study of PD-L1 blockade in urothelial cancer. The repertoire was sequenced with immunoSEQ multiplex PCR; TCRdb's copy has only in-frame clones and lacks some. The table records some 60,000 clones, roughly 84% of them present only once. The material sequenced was PBMCs, taken around atezolizumab (anti-PD-L1) treatment. All receptors derive from a man in his forties or fifties with urothelial cancer.

The chain carries TRBV6-5 and TRBJ2-3; tentative D call: TRBD2 (6 bases). This CDR3 contains 11 residues. Trimming stripped 6 bases from V and 6 bases from J, with 7 bases between. CDR1 is MNHEY, CDR2 SVGAGI, per germline. The chain's CDR3 is CASSRGDTQYF. The DNA for the CDR3 is TGTGCCAGCAGCCGGGGGGATACGCAGTATTTT.

This chain links TRBV28 with TRBJ2-7, with TRBD1 identical over 10 bases. In germline, CDR1 is MDHEN, CDR2 SYDVKM. The J segment lost 2 bases and the V segment lost 7 bases, leaving 5 bases of the junction unmatched. This CDR3 has 14 amino acids. Here the CDR3 reads CASTGQGVPYEQYF. The CDR3 region has the DNA TGTGCCAGCACTGGACAGGGGGTTCCCTACGAGCAGTACTTC.

The sample holds one count of this clone. This chain connects TRBV9 to TRBJ2-2; D remains ambiguous. Trimming took off 0 bases at V and 3 bases at J, with 15 bases between the two ends. Germline-derived CDR1 and CDR2 are SGDLS and YYNGEE. There are 17 residues in the CDR3. As DNA, the CDR3 is TGTGCCAGCAGCGTAGCTTCGCGAGGCTCTTACACCGGGGAGCTGTTTTTT. Translating gives CASSVASRGSYTGELFF.

This rearrangement joins TRBV5-4 to TRBJ1-1; no firm D call. The CDR3 spans 14 residues. CDR1 is SGHNT, CDR2 YYREEE, per germline (reference sequence). Trimming took off 2 bases at V and 3 bases at J, with 11 bases between the two ends. The CDR3 here is CASSFGRWDTEAFF. CDR3 DNA sequence: TGTGCCAGCAGCTTCGGCAGGTGGGACACTGAAGCTTTCTTT.

This chain links TRBV19 with TRBJ2-5; 7 nucleotides line up with TRBD2. Germline trimming cut 7 bases from V and 6 bases from J; bases unmatched to any gene: 14. The germline CDR1 and CDR2 sequences are LNHDA and SQIVND (reference sequence). The CDR3 runs 15 residues. The CDR3 spells CASTPSPASGQTQYF. CDR3 nucleotide sequence: TGTGCCAGTACCCCTTCACCGGCTAGCGGCCAGACCCAGTACTTC.

V and J are TRBV21-1 and TRBJ2-5; TRBD2 is taken as the D call from the table, unchecked against the DNA. TRBV21-1 has pseudogene status. CDR3 length: 16 residues. The CDR3 DNA is TGTGCCAGCAGCAAAGATAGTAAAGTGATGCAAGAGACCCAGTACTTC. Translation gives CASSKDSKVMQETQYF.

The V gene is TRBV9, the J gene TRBJ2-3, with D maybe TRBD2 (6 bases). V shed 0 bases and J shed 2 bases, with 13 bases lying between them. In germline, CDR1 is SGDLS, CDR2 YYNGEE. The CDR3 sequence is 16 residues long. The CDR3 DNA is TGTGCCAGCAGCGTAGGCCGGGAGTTCGTCACAGATACGCAGTATTTT. Translation: CASSVGREFVTDTQYF.

The chain carries TRBV5-1 and TRBJ2-1; D perhaps matches TRBD2 (5 bases). Germline CDR1 and CDR2: SGHRS and YFSETQ. The length of the CDR3 is 12 residues. V was pared by 8 bases and J by 8 bases, with 14 bases between. The chain's CDR3 is CARDFFSDEQFF. The CDR3 nucleotides read TGCGCCAGGGACTTTTTTAGCGATGAGCAGTTCTTC.

This chain joins TRBV28 and TRBJ1-2, with 11 bases fitting TRBD1. Per the germline V gene, CDR1 is MDHEN and CDR2 is SYDVKM. The CDR3 spans 14 residues. J gave up 2 bases and V 8 bases, and 4 bases lay outside the gene matches. CDR3 bases: TGTGCCAGCTCGGGGACAGGGGGAAACTATGGCTACACCTTC. Its translation: CASSGTGGNYGYTF.

The rearrangement uses TRBV7-8 and TRBJ1-2; D remains ambiguous. The V and J ends lost 0 bases and 9 bases respectively, with 17 bases between them. CDR1 is SGHVS, CDR2 FQNEAQ, per germline. The CDR3 is 15 amino acids. CDR3 bases: TGTGCCAGCAGCTTAGCGCTAACCCGTGAGGTTAGCTACACCTTC. This codes for CASSLALTREVSYTF. The full variable domain, completed using reference TRBV7-8 and TRBJ1-2, is GAGVSQSPRYKVAKRGQDVALRCDPISGHVSLFWYQQALGQGPEFLTYFQNEAQLDKSGLPSDRFFAERPEGSVSTLKIQRTQQEDSAVYLCASSLALTREVSYTFGSGTRLTVV.

This chain links TRBV28 with TRBJ2-1; 13 nucleotides agree with TRBD2. V was pared by 0 bases and J by 1 base, with 3 bases of the junction left unmatched. This CDR3 has 18 amino acids. CDR1 and CDR2 (germline): MDHEN, SYDVKM. Written as DNA, the CDR3 is TGTGCCAGCAGTTTATGGGGGACTAGCGGGACGTCCTACAATGAGCAGTTCTTC. Translation gives CASSLWGTSGTSYNEQFF.

This rearrangement joins TRBV28 to TRBJ1-2; D may be TRBD1 (5 bases). The CDR3 is 14 residues long. The germline V gene encodes CDR1 MDHEN and CDR2 SYDVKM. Trimming took off 2 bases at V and 8 bases at J, with 15 bases between the two ends. The CDR3 DNA follows: TGTGCCAGCAGTTTAGTCGGGTCAGGGAACGGCTACACCTTC. This encodes CASSLVGSGNGYTF.

This rearrangement joins TRBV19 to TRBJ2-7, with 15 nucleotides matching TRBD2. V shed 2 bases, J shed 4 bases, and the junction held 6 bases outside the gene matches. There are 17 residues in the CDR3. The germline V gene has CDR1 LNHDA and CDR2 SQIVND (reference sequence). The CDR3 loop is CASSIHLGLAGGYEQYF. CDR3 coding DNA: TGTGCCAGTAGTATACACCTCGGACTAGCGGGAGGGTACGAGCAGTACTTC.

The genes are TRBV29-1 and TRBJ1-4; D is possibly TRBD1 (6 bases). The CDR3 totals 12 residues. Germline values: CDR1 SQVTM, CDR2 ANQGSEA. Trimming left V 3 bases short and J 7 bases short, with 9 bases between. CDR3 sequence reads: CSVEDSGEKLFF. The CDR3 DNA follows: TGCAGCGTTGAGGACAGCGGTGAAAAACTGTTTTTT.

V is TRBV12-5 and J is TRBJ2-6, with unresolved D. The CDR3 runs 16 residues. Deletions cut 10 bases from V and 0 bases from J, with 16 bases between. Per the germline V gene, CDR1 is LGHNT and CDR2 is FRNRAP. The CDR3 sequence is CAIHAQRHSGANVLTF. CDR3 in DNA: TGTGCTATACACGCACAGAGACACTCTGGGGCCAACGTCCTGACTTTC.

V usage is TRBV7-2 and J usage is TRBJ1-2, with D maybe TRBD1 (5 bases). The CDR3 is 12 amino acids. Trimming removed 4 bases at V and 5 bases at J, with 8 bases between. The germline V gene encodes CDR1 SGHTA and CDR2 FQGNSA. The CDR3 DNA is TGTGCCAGCAGCTCGACAGCATATGGCTACACCTTC. It encodes CASSSTAYGYTF.

This clone has just one count. The V call is TRBV30, the J call TRBJ2-1; possible D gene TRBD1, 5 bases. V lost 8 bases to trimming and J lost 4 bases, with 21 bases between them. The germline V gene encodes CDR1 GTSNPN and CDR2 SVGIG (reference sequence). The CDR3 totals 15 residues. The CDR3 DNA reads TGTGCCCGTTCCAGCCCGCCGGACATGTACAATGAGCAGTTCTTC. This translates into CARSSPPDMYNEQFF. Combining the CDR3 with reference TRBV30 and TRBJ2-1 gives the whole variable domain SQTIHQWPATLVQPVGSPLSLECTVEGTSNPNLYWYRQAAGRGLQLLFYSVGIGQISSEVPQNLSASRPQDRQFILSSKKLLLSDSGFYLCARSSPPDMYNEQFFGPGTRLTVL.

The V and J genes are TRBV7-2 and TRBJ1-5; TRBD1 aligns across 7 bases. Germline V gene data show CDR1 as SGHTA and CDR2 as FQGNSA. The CDR3 loop spans 14 amino acids. J was trimmed by 1 base and V by 5 bases; bases with no gene match: 2. CDR3 sequence reads: CASSPQGSNQPQHF. As DNA, the CDR3 is TGTGCCAGCAGCCCACAGGGGAGCAATCAGCCCCAGCATTTT. Combining the CDR3 with reference TRBV7-2 and TRBJ1-5 gives the whole variable domain GAGVSQSPSNKVTEKGKDVELRCDPISGHTALYWYRQSLGQGLEFLIYFQGNSAPDKSGLPSDRFSAERTGGSVSTLTIQRTQQEDSAVYLCASSPQGSNQPQHFGDGTRLSIL.

This clone was detected only once. This sequence joins TRBV27 and TRBJ1-2, with D possibly being TRBD1 (5 bases). Germline CDR1 and CDR2: MNHEY and SMNVEV (reference sequence). Trimming shortened V by 5 bases and J by 8 bases, and 12 bases separated the two germline ends. The CDR3 runs 12 residues. The CDR3 sequence: CASSPWGGGYTF. The CDR3 DNA is TGTGCCAGCAGTCCATGGGGGGGAGGCTACACCTTC.

The chain couples TRBV5-4 to TRBJ2-1; the match to TRBD2 covers 12 bases. The germline V gene encodes CDR1 SGHNT and CDR2 YYREEE (reference sequence). Trimming removed 3 bases from V and 8 bases from J; junction bases left unmatched: 6. The CDR3 totals 15 residues. CDR3 sequence: CASSSLLAGGHEQFF. CDR3 nucleotide sequence: TGTGCCAGCAGCTCACTACTAGCGGGAGGTCATGAGCAGTTCTTC. Supplemented by reference TRBV5-4 and TRBJ2-1, the full variable domain reads ETGVTQSPTHLIKTRGQQVTLRCSSQSGHNTVSWYQQALGQGPQFIFQYYREEENGRGNFPPRFSGLQFPNYSSELNVNALELDDSALYLCASSSLLAGGHEQFFGPGTRLTVL.

V gene TRBV28 combines with J gene TRBJ1-5; 7 bases agree with TRBD1. Germline lookup yields CDR1 MDHEN and CDR2 SYDVKM. There are 16 residues in the CDR3. V shed 2 bases, J shed 4 bases, and the junction held 8 bases outside the gene matches. CDR3 sequence (DNA): TGTGCCAGCAGTTTAGTAAAAGGGACAGTTAATCAGCCCCAGCATTTT. Encoded protein: CASSLVKGTVNQPQHF. Full variable domain (rest looked up from reference TRBV28 and TRBJ1-5): DVKVTQSSRYLVKRTGEKVFLECVQDMDHENMFWYRQDPGLGLRLIYFSYDVKMKEKGDIPEGYSVSREKKERFSLILESASTNQTSMYLCASSLVKGTVNQPQHFGDGTRLSIL.

This clone was detected only a few times. The chain carries TRBV7-9 and TRBJ1-1; perhaps TRBD1 as D (5 bases). The germline V gene has CDR1 SEHNR and CDR2 FQNEAQ (reference sequence). CDR3 size: 14 residues. The germline V and J ends were trimmed by 1 base and 1 base, with 7 bases remaining between them. CDR3 nucleotides: TGTGCCAGCAGCTTAGGTCAGGGGAACACTGAAGCTTTCTTT. It specifies CASSLGQGNTEAFF. The whole variable domain, filled in from reference TRBV7-9 and TRBJ1-1, reads DTGVSQNPRHKITKRGQNVTFRCDPISEHNRLYWYRQTLGQGPEFLTYFQNEAQLEKSRLLSDRFSAERPKGSFSTLEIQRTEQGDSAMYLCASSLGQGNTEAFFGQGTRLTVV.

The chain joins TRBV30 to TRBJ2-3; perhaps TRBD2 as D (5 bases). This CDR3 spans 12 amino acids. V lost 5 bases to trimming and J lost 2 bases, with 8 bases between them. Germline V gene lookup returns CDR1 GTSNPN and CDR2 SVGIG (reference sequence). The CDR3 region has the DNA TGTGCCTGGGGTCGGGACACAGATACGCAGTATTTT. Translated, it gives CAWGRDTDTQYF.

The gene calls are TRBV4-1 and TRBJ1-6, with a weak D call TRBD1 (5 bases). The V gene lost 2 bases and the J gene lost 7 bases, with 9 bases spanning the gap. CDR1 and CDR2 (germline): MGHRA, YSYEKL. This CDR3 spans 14 amino acids. Here the CDR3 DNA reads TGCGCCAGCAGCCAATTGACAGCAAATTCACCCCTCCACTTT. Translated: CASSQLTANSPLHF.

This chain uses TRBV19 with TRBJ1-1; TRBD1 matches 8 bases. Germline CDR1 reads LNHDA; CDR2 reads SQIVND (reference sequence). Losses at the gene ends were 2 bases for V and 9 bases for J; bases not matched to a gene: 5. CDR3 length: 13 amino acids. Here the CDR3 reads CASSIRGQEKAFF. The CDR3 coding sequence is TGTGCCAGTAGTATACGGGGACAGGAAAAAGCTTTCTTT.

The V call is TRBV30, the J call TRBJ1-3; perhaps TRBD1 as D (6 bases). The CDR3 is 15 residues long. Germline-derived CDR1 and CDR2 are GTSNPN and SVGIG (reference sequence). Trimming took off 2 bases at V and 3 bases at J, with 14 bases between the two ends. In nucleotides, the CDR3 is TGTGCCTGGAGTTCCCAGGGGCTCGGTGGAAACACCATATATTTT. Translation: CAWSSQGLGGNTIYF.

This chain connects TRBV18 to TRBJ2-7; TRBD2 might be the D (6 bases). This CDR3 is built from 13 residues. The V end lost 4 bases, the J end lost 5 bases, and 12 bases lay between the germline ends. The V gene's germline CDR1 is KGHSH and CDR2 LQKENI. CDR3 DNA: TGTGCCAGCTCACAAGGTGGAGGGAACGAGCAGTACTTC. Amino acids: CASSQGGGNEQYF.